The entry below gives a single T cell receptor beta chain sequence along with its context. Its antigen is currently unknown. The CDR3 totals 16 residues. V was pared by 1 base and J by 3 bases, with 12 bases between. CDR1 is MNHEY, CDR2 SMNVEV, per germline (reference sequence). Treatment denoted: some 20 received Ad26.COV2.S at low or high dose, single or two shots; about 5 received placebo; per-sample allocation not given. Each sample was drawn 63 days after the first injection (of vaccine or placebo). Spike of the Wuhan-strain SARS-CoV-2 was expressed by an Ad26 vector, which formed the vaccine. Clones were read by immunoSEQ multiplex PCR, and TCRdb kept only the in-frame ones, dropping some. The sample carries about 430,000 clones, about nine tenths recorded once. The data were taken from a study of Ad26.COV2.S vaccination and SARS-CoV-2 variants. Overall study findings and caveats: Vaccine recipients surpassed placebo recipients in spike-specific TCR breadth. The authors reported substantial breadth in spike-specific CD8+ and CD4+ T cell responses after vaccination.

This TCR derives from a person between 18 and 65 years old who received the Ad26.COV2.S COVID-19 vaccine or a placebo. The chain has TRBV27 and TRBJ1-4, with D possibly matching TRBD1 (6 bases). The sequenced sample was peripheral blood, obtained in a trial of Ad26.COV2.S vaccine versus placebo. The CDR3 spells CASSLLGAGSNEKLFF. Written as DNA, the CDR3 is TGTGCCAGCAGTTTATTGGGGGCTGGGTCTAATGAAAAACTGTTTTTT. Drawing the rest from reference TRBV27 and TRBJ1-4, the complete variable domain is EAQVTQNPRYLITVTGKKLTVTCSQNMNHEYMSWYRQDPGLGLRQIYYSMNVEVTDKGDVPEGYKVSRKEKRNFPLILESPSPNQTSLYFCASSLLGAGSNEKLFFGSGTQLSVL.